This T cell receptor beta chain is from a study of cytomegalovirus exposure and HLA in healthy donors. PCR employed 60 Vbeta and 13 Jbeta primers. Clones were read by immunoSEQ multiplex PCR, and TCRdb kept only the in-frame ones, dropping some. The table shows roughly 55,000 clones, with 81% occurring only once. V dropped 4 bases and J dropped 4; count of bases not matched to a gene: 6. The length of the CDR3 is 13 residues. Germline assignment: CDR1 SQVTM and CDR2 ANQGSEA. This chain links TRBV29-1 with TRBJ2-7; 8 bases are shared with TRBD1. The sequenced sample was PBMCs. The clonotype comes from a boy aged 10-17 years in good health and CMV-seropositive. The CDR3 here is CSVVQGARYEQYF. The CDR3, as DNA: TGCAGCGTTGTCCAGGGGGCGAGGTACGAGCAGTACTTC.